These 2 T cell receptor beta chains were sequenced from one sample in a study of identifying expanded T cells in peripheral blood. Generated by immunoSEQ multiplex PCR, the TCRdb table keeps only in-frame clones and is missing some. This table has around 76,000 clones, 85% to 90% appearing once. Sequenced sample: blood. The source of these receptors is a person aged 18 to 69 in good health.

The chain couples TRBV5-6 to TRBJ2-1, with D possibly being TRBD2 (6 bases). V was trimmed by 0 bases and J by 7 bases, leaving 14 bases between them. The CDR3 totals 15 residues. The germline V gene encodes CDR1 SGHDT and CDR2 YYEEEE. Here the CDR3 DNA reads TGTGCCAGCAGCTTGGCGGGAGCTTGGAGGAATGAGCAGTTCTTC. This sequence encodes CASSLAGAWRNEQFF. Full variable domain (rest looked up from reference TRBV5-6 and TRBJ2-1): DAGVTQSPTHLIKTRGQQVTLRCSPKSGHDTVSWYQQALGQGPQFIFQYYEEEERQRGNFPDRFSGHQFPNYSSELNVNALLLGDSALYLCASSLAGAWRNEQFFGPGTRLTVL.

The V and J genes are TRBV5-1 and TRBJ2-2; unclear D gene. The CDR3 is 16 residues long. In germline, CDR1 is SGHRS, CDR2 YFSETQ. Trimming removed 1 base at V and 3 bases at J, with 13 bases between. DNA for the CDR3: TGCGCCAGCAGCTTGAACGCCCCTGGGGACACCGGGGAGCTGTTTTTT. Its translation is CASSLNAPGDTGELFF. The full variable domain, rest sourced from reference TRBV5-1 and TRBJ2-2, is KAGVTQTPRYLIKTRGQQVTLSCSPISGHRSVSWYQQTPGQGLQFLFEYFSETQRNKGNFPGRFSGRQFSNSRSEMNVSTLELGDSALYLCASSLNAPGDTGELFFGEGSRLTVL.